Listed below are T cell receptor beta chains from one sample, sequenced in a study of blood T cell repertoires in COVID-19. This table comes from immunoSEQ multiplex PCR, and its TCRdb copy is limited to in-frame clones, with some not included. The repertoire holds 150,000 to 200,000 clones, with more than 75% as singletons. The sequenced sample was peripheral blood. The receptors stem from a man in his fifties or sixties with COVID-19, enrolled during active disease. Each CDR3 is given with its conserved first and last residue.

V gene	J gene	CDR3 protein
TRBV7-8	TRBJ2-7	CASSLRDRVNYEQYF
TRBV4-3	TRBJ1-5	CASSQDPDSSQPQHF
TRBV24-1	TRBJ2-1	CATSDAPSGGNEQFF
TRBV28	TRBJ2-7	CASSLRGTSSYEQYF
TRBV7-6	TRBJ2-1	CASSLAEATRGGEQFF
TRBV6-5	TRBJ1-6	CASSYSRGRPLHF
TRBV6-6	TRBJ1-1	CASIKDRNTEAFF
TRBV28	TRBJ1-1	CASSLDRAGTEAFF
TRBV2	TRBJ2-7	CASNSGVLAYEQYF
TRBV19	TRBJ1-1	CASRRDSLMNTEAFF
TRBV18	TRBJ1-6	CASSPHGEGIAPLHF
TRBV11-2	TRBJ2-4	CASSGAGAGNIQYF
TRBV25-1	TRBJ2-1	CASSAPTGSYNEQFF
TRBV6-2/TRBV6-3	TRBJ2-3	CASSSGTSVTDTQYF
TRBV5-5	TRBJ1-4	CASSLLTNEKLFF
TRBV20-1	TRBJ2-2	CSAGGQGGSGELFF
TRBV24-1	TRBJ2-3	CATSDYSHMLAEDGDTQYF
TRBV19	TRBJ2-4	CASSTLRDSKNIQYF
TRBV6-6	TRBJ1-1	CASSYQGPGTEAFF
TRBV6-5	TRBJ1-2	CATGITYGYTF
TRBV6-2/TRBV6-3	TRBJ1-5	CASSSTASNQPQHF
TRBV28	TRBJ1-4	CASSSPSQASEKLFF
TRBV11-3	TRBJ1-1	CASSARTSGNTEAFF
TRBV29-1	TRBJ1-3	CSVAILGGSGNTIYF
TRBV10-1	TRBJ2-4	CASRLTGDFGVQYF
TRBV7-9	TRBJ2-5	CASSLGGGRGETQYF
TRBV5-5	TRBJ1-4	CASSLPGGNEKLFF
TRBV11-2	TRBJ1-4	CASSRGQGAEKLFF
TRBV15	TRBJ1-4	CATSREPGTATNEKLFF
TRBV28	TRBJ1-2	CASRRRDGYTF
TRBV7-3	TRBJ1-2	CASSPSPPGGGYTF
TRBV5-1	TRBJ2-1	CASSLALNEQFF
TRBV7-9	TRBJ1-1	CASSPQGFMNTEAFF
TRBV19	TRBJ1-1	CASSMPSRGHVEAFF
TRBV6-2/TRBV6-3	TRBJ1-5	CASSYSRGSNQPQHF
TRBV7-2	TRBJ1-4	CASSLRGGANEKLFF
TRBV6-4	TRBJ2-6	CASSAGTGGDGANVLTF
TRBV3-1/TRBV3-2	TRBJ2-5	CASSLGQGGETQYF
TRBV6-2/TRBV6-3	TRBJ1-1	CASSYPRTGLDTEAFF
TRBV6-5	TRBJ1-2	CASSYDTGGSIYGYTF
TRBV19	TRBJ1-2	CASSITTRQGYGYTF
TRBV7-2	TRBJ2-6	CASSRAGISGANVLTF
TRBV6-6	TRBJ2-5	CASSYYPGQTQETQYF
TRBV10-3	TRBJ2-7	CAIRNTGSWYEQYF
TRBV9	TRBJ1-4	CASSLRQGNEKLFF
TRBV11-2	TRBJ2-1	CASRQNAGTGWYEQFF
TRBV24-1	TRBJ1-5	CATSDSRNQPQHF
TRBV4-3	TRBJ2-7	CASSPLNAGRHEQYF
TRBV2	TRBJ1-6	CASNSDLTGGNSPLHF
TRBV19	TRBJ1-1	CASSNRVLNTEAFF
TRBV11-2	TRBJ2-3	CASRWSRLTSDTQYF
TRBV11-1	TRBJ1-4	CASSLAGFGEKLFF
TRBV19	TRBJ2-2	CAITGLGTGELFF
TRBV7-9	TRBJ1-1	CASSRRGSTTLNTEAFF
TRBV7-3	TRBJ2-3	CASSLIATDTQYF
TRBV7-2	TRBJ1-4	CASSSRTGVTEKLFF
TRBV6-5	TRBJ2-7	CASQSRRGAGEQYF
TRBV9	TRBJ2-2	CASSVAPGQGNTGELFF
TRBV27	TRBJ1-6	CASSLGLLNSPLHF